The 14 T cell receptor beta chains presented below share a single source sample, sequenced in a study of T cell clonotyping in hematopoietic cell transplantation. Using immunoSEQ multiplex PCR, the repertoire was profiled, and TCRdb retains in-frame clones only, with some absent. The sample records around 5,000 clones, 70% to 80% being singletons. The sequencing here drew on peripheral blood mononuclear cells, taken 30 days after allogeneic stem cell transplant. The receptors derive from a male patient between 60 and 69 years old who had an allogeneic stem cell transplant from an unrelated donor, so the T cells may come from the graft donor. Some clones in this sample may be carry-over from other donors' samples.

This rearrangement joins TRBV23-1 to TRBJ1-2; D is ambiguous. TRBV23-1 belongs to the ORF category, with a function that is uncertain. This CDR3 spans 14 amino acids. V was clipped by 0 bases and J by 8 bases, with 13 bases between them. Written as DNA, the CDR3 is TGCGCCAGCAGTCAATCGGTGGACTGGTTAGGCTACACCTTC. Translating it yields CASSQSVDWLGYTF.

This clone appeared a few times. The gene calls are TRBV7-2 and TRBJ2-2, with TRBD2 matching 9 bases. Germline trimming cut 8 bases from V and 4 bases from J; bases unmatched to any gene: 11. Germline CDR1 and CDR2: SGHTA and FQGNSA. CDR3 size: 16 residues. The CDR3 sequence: CASLWESGRRTGELFF. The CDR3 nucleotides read TGTGCCAGCTTATGGGAAAGCGGGAGGCGCACCGGGGAGCTGTTTTTT.

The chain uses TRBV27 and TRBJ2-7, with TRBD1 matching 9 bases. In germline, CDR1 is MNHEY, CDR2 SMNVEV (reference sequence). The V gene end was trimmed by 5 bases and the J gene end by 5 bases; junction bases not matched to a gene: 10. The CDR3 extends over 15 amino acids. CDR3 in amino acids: CASSPSQGAVNEQYF. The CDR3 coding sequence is TGTGCCAGCAGTCCCTCACAGGGGGCGGTGAACGAGCAGTACTTC.

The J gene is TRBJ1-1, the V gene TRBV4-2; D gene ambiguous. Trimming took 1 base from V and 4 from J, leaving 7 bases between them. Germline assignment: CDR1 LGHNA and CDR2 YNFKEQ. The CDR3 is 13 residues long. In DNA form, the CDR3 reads TGTGCCAGCAGCCAAGCTTCCGGCACTGAAGCTTTCTTT. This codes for CASSQASGTEAFF.

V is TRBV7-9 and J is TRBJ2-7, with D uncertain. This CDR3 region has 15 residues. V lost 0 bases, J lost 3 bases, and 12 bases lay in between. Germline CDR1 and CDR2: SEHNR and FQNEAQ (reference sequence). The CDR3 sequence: CASSLAGNTYYEQYF. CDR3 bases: TGTGCCAGCAGCTTAGCAGGGAACACCTACTACGAGCAGTACTTC.

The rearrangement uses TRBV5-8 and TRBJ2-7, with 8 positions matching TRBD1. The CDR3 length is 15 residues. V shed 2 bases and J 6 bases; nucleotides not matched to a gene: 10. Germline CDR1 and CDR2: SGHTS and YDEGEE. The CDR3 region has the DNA TGTGCCAGCAGCTTACCCGGGACAGGAAGTTTCGAGCAGTACTTC. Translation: CASSLPGTGSFEQYF.

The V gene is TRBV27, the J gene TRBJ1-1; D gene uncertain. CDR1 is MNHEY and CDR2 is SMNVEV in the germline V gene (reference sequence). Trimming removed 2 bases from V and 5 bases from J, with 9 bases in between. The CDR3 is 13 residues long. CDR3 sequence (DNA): TGTGCCAGCAGTTTAATGGGAAGGACTGAAGCTTTCTTT. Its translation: CASSLMGRTEAFF.

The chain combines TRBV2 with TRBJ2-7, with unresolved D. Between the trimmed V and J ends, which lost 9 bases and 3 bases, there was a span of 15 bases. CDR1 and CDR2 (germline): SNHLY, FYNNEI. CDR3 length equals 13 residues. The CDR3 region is CARKGGENYEQYF. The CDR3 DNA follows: TGTGCCAGGAAAGGCGGAGAGAACTACGAGCAGTACTTC. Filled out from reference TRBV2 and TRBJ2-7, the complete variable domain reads EPEVTQTPSHQVTQMGQEVILRCVPISNHLYFYWYRQILGQKVEFLVSFYNNEISEKSEIFDDQFSVERPDGSNFTLKIRSTKLEDSAMYFCARKGGENYEQYFGPGTRLTVT.

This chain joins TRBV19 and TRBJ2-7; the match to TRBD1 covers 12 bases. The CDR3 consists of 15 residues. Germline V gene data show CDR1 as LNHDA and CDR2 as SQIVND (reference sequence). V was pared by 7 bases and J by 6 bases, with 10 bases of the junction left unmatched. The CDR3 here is CASTRDRGQSGEQYF. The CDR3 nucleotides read TGTGCCAGTACCCGGGACAGGGGGCAGAGCGGCGAGCAGTACTTC.

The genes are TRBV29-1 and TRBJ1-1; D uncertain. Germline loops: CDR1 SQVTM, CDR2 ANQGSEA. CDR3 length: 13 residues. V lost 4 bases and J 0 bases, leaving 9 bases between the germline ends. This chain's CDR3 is CSVAGNLNTEAFF. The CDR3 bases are TGCAGCGTTGCTGGGAACCTGAACACTGAAGCTTTCTTT.

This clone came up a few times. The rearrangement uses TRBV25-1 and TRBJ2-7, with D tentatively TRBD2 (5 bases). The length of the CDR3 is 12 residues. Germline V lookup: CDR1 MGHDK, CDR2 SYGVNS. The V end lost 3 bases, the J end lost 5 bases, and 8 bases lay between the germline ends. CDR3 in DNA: TGTGCCAGCAGTGACGGGGTGGACGAGCAGTACTTC. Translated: CASSDGVDEQYF.

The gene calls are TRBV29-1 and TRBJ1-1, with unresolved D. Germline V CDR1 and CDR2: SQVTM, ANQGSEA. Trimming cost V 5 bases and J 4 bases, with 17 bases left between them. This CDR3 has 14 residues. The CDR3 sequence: CSVLRSWMGTEAFF. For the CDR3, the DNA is TGCAGCGTTCTCAGGAGTTGGATGGGCACTGAAGCTTTCTTT.

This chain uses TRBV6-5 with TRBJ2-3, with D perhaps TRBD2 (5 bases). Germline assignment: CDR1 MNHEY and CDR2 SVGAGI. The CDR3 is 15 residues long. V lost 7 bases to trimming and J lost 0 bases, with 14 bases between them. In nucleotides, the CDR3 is TGTGCCAGCACTCCCGGGGTTACCAGCACAGATACGCAGTATTTT. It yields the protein CASTPGVTSTDTQYF.

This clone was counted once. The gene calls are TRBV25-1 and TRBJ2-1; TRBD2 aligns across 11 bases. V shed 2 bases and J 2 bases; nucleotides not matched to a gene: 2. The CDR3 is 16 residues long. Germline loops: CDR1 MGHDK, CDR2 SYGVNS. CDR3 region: CASSERGLAAYNEQFF. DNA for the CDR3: TGTGCCAGCAGTGAACGGGGACTAGCGGCCTACAATGAGCAGTTCTTC.